A single sample gave rise to the 22 T cell receptor beta chains below, sequenced in a study of blood T cells in healthy people across ages. PCR was performed a second time for 7 to 11 cycles using a sample-barcoded 5' primer and a J-beta primer mix. TCRdb re-called the 5' RACE reads through MiXCR, storing one row per CDR3 protein. Of approximately 580,000 distinct CDR3 sequences in the sample, 20% to 30% were seen once. This sample was also put to use in a study of T cells of mothers and their children.

The specimen was blood. Receptor source: a boy aged 5-17 years in good health.

This clonotype was found once. The V and J genes are TRBV7-2 and TRBJ2-5; TRBD2 agrees at 12 bases. The ends lost 3 bases at V and 6 bases at J; junction bases unmatched: 8. Per the germline V gene, CDR1 is SGHTA and CDR2 is FQGNSA. This CDR3 contains 16 residues. CDR3 protein: CASSFPSGRGRKTQYF. The CDR3 nucleotides read TGTGCCAGCAGCTTCCCTAGCGGGAGGGGGCGGAAGACCCAGTACTTC.

The chain couples TRBV20-1 to TRBJ1-1, with TRBD1 matching 11 bases. CDR1 and CDR2 from the germline V gene are DFQATT and SNEGSKA (reference sequence). The CDR3 runs 12 residues. With V trimmed by 6 bases and J by 10 bases, 7 bases remained unmatched. CDR3 nucleotide sequence: TGCAGTGCGTCGGGACAGGGGGTAACAGCTTTCTTT. Protein: CSASGQGVTAFF.

The table lists this clonotype with many counts. J is TRBJ1-2 and V is TRBV20-1, with a possible D match to TRBD1 (5 bases). CDR3 size: 15 residues. Germline V gives CDR1 DFQATT, CDR2 SNEGSKA (reference sequence). The V gene lost 6 bases and the J gene lost 6 bases, with 23 bases spanning the gap. For the CDR3, the DNA is TGCAGTGCAAGGCCCATGGAAAGCAGGGTAAATGGCTACACCTTC. Translating it yields CSARPMESRVNGYTF.

In its sample, this clonotype was seen a few times. This sequence joins TRBV28 and TRBJ2-4; a possible D gene is TRBD1 (6 bases). The germline V and J ends were trimmed by 8 bases and 2 bases, with 16 bases remaining between them. The CDR3 has 15 residues. Germline-derived CDR1 and CDR2 are MDHEN and SYDVKM. CDR3 DNA sequence: TGTGCCAGCGGCCCACCACAGGGCACCAAAAACATTCAGTACTTC. Its translation is CASGPPQGTKNIQYF. Filled out from reference TRBV28 and TRBJ2-4, the complete variable domain reads DVKVTQSSRYLVKRTGEKVFLECVQDMDHENMFWYRQDPGLGLRLIYFSYDVKMKEKGDIPEGYSVSREKKERFSLILESASTNQTSMYLCASGPPQGTKNIQYFGAGTRLSVL.

The rearrangement links TRBV20-1 to TRBJ1-1; D unresolved. The CDR3 is 16 residues long. Trimming took off 0 bases at V and 1 base at J, with 15 bases between the two ends. Germline V gene sequence: CDR1 DFQATT, CDR2 SNEGSKA (reference sequence). DNA of the CDR3: TGCAGTGCTAGAGATCGACTCTCCGCGGGGAACACTGAAGCTTTCTTT. It is translated as CSARDRLSAGNTEAFF.

This clonotype has only a few counts. The chain carries TRBV9 and TRBJ2-2; D not certain. Trimming took 5 bases from V and 6 from J, leaving 8 bases between them. Germline V CDR1 and CDR2: SGDLS, YYNGEE. This CDR3 region has 12 residues. The CDR3 protein is CASRPGSGELFF. CDR3 bases: TGTGCCAGCAGACCCGGGTCCGGGGAGCTGTTTTTT.

This clonotype turned up a few times. V and J are TRBV18 and TRBJ2-5, with TRBD2 as a possible D gene (6 bases). The J call may be in error: the DNA end matches TRBJ2-7 better. This CDR3 has 11 residues. Germline CDR1 is KGHSH and CDR2 is LQKENI. CDR3 nucleotide sequence: TGTGCCAGCGGAGGGGAAGGCGAGCAGTACTTC. It specifies CASGGEGEQYF.

This clonotype showed up just a few times. The CDR3 DNA sequence: TGCAGTGCTATATACACCGGACATTTTACGCAGTATTTT. Its translation is CSAIYTGHFTQYF. J is TRBJ2-3 and V is TRBV20-1, with D perhaps TRBD1 (5 bases). Trimming took 4 bases from V and 8 from J, leaving 16 bases between them. Per germline, CDR1 DFQATT and CDR2 SNEGSKA (reference sequence). The CDR3 totals 13 residues.

This clonotype has at least ten counts. V and J are TRBV6-6 and TRBJ2-5, with D unresolved. Trimming removed 3 bases at V and 6 bases at J, with 20 bases between. This CDR3 spans 16 amino acids. Germline CDR1 is MNHNY and CDR2 is SVGAGI (reference sequence). The CDR3 here is CASSYFTGDSRQTQYF. The CDR3 coding sequence is TGTGCCAGCAGTTATTTTACGGGCGACTCTCGGCAGACCCAGTACTTC.

CDR3 residues: CASNSGGRRTDTQYF. The CDR3 nucleotides read TGTGCCAGTAATAGCGGGGGGAGAAGAACAGATACGCAGTATTTT. The V and J genes are TRBV28 and TRBJ2-3, with 10 bases fitting TRBD2. CDR1 is MDHEN, CDR2 SYDVKM, per germline. The V gene end was trimmed by 9 bases and the J gene end by 3 bases; junction bases not matched to a gene: 9. This CDR3 region has 15 residues.

There are a few counts of this clonotype. The chain links TRBV28 to TRBJ2-3; TRBD2 agrees at 10 bases. The length of the CDR3 is 16 residues. CDR1 MDHEN and CDR2 SYDVKM come from the germline V gene. Trimming took 7 bases from V and 1 from J; bases not matched to a gene: 8. This CDR3 is CASIRRLAGGTDTQYF. The CDR3 bases are TGTGCCAGCATCCGAAGGCTAGCGGGGGGCACAGATACGCAGTATTTT. Using reference TRBV28 and TRBJ2-3 for the parts outside the CDR3, the full variable domain is DVKVTQSSRYLVKRTGEKVFLECVQDMDHENMFWYRQDPGLGLRLIYFSYDVKMKEKGDIPEGYSVSREKKERFSLILESASTNQTSMYLCASIRRLAGGTDTQYFGPGTRLTVL.

This chain connects TRBV7-2 to TRBJ2-5, with 7 bases that match TRBD1. The DNA end lines up better with TRBJ2-1; the J call may be wrong. CDR1 is SGHTA and CDR2 is FQGNSA in the germline V gene. The CDR3 runs 14 residues. CDR3 DNA: TGTGCCAGCTTGGGACAGAAGCTCTACAATGAGCAGTTCTTC. It specifies CASLGQKLYNEQFF.

This clonotype was counted only a few times. J is TRBJ2-7 and V is TRBV6-6, with 10 bases identical to TRBD1. The CDR3 is 16 amino acids. V shed 6 bases, J shed 5 bases, and the junction held 13 bases outside the gene matches. In germline, CDR1 is MNHNY, CDR2 SVGAGI (reference sequence). CDR3 region: CASSPSPGQGWHEQYF. In nucleotides, the CDR3 is TGTGCCAGCAGCCCATCCCCGGGACAGGGGTGGCACGAGCAGTACTTC.

The chain combines TRBV5-1 with TRBJ2-5, with TRBD1 matching over 8 bases. Germline CDR1 is SGHRS and CDR2 is YFSETQ. V lost 0 bases to trimming and J lost 5 bases; unmatched junction nucleotides: 21. This CDR3 has 20 amino acids. CDR3 loop: CASSLGPSPGTGVMGETQYF. DNA for the CDR3: TGCGCCAGCAGCTTGGGGCCCTCCCCCGGGACAGGAGTAATGGGGGAGACCCAGTACTTC.

V and J are TRBV13 and TRBJ2-2; the match to TRBD2 covers 13 bases. V gave up 4 bases and J gave up 6 bases; unmatched junction bases: 8. Germline V gives CDR1 PRHDT, CDR2 FYEKMQ (reference sequence). There are 17 residues in the CDR3. The CDR3 bases are TGTGCCAGCAGCTCTAGGGGACTAGCGGGACGCTCCGGGGAGCTGTTTTTT. Amino acid sequence: CASSSRGLAGRSGELFF.

The chain uses TRBV5-8 and TRBJ2-3, with TRBD2 as a possible D gene (5 bases). The germline CDR1 and CDR2 sequences are SGHTS and YDEGEE. CDR3 length: 14 amino acids. V was clipped by 2 bases and J by 4 bases, with 11 bases between them. Here the CDR3 reads CASSFLLGADTQYF. For the CDR3, the DNA is TGTGCCAGCAGCTTCCTCCTCGGGGCAGATACGCAGTATTTT.

This clonotype was detected only a few times. This rearrangement joins TRBV7-9 to TRBJ2-7; 7 bases agree with TRBD1. V lost 5 bases to trimming and J lost 4 bases; unmatched junction nucleotides: 5. CDR1 SEHNR and CDR2 FQNEAQ come from the germline V gene (reference sequence). CDR3 size: 13 residues. CDR3 in amino acids: CASSQADRYEQYF. CDR3 coding DNA: TGTGCCAGCAGCCAGGCGGACAGGTACGAGCAGTACTTC. Supplemented by reference TRBV7-9 and TRBJ2-7, the full variable domain reads DTGVSQNPRHKITKRGQNVTFRCDPISEHNRLYWYRQTLGQGPEFLTYFQNEAQLEKSRLLSDRFSAERPKGSFSTLEIQRTEQGDSAMYLCASSQADRYEQYFGPGTRLTVT.

This clonotype occurred many times. The chain uses TRBV7-6 and TRBJ1-4; TRBD1 agrees at 8 bases. The CDR3 is made up of 14 amino acids. Germline V gene lookup returns CDR1 SGHVS and CDR2 FNYEAQ. The ends lost 1 base at V and 8 bases at J; junction bases unmatched: 3. This CDR3 reads CASSLGQGIEKLFF. The DNA for the CDR3 is TGTGCCAGCAGCTTAGGACAGGGGATCGAAAAACTGTTTTTT.

This clonotype appeared a few times. The chain recombines TRBV7-9 with TRBJ2-3; D may correspond to TRBD1 or TRBD2 (5 bases each). V gave up 1 base and J gave up 3 bases, with 17 bases separating them. Per the germline V gene, CDR1 is SEHNR and CDR2 is FQNEAQ (reference sequence). The CDR3 length is 17 residues. CDR3 nucleotides: TGTGCCAGCAGCTTAGTAGGGCGTGGGACGTGGACAGATACGCAGTATTTT. Its translation: CASSLVGRGTWTDTQYF.

This clonotype was found a few times. The DNA of the CDR3 is TGTGCCAGCAGTTTCCCAGGGGGCCGCAATGAGCAGTTCTTC. Amino acids: CASSFPGGRNEQFF. This chain joins TRBV28 and TRBJ2-5; 8 bases match TRBD1. The end of the DNA is better explained by TRBJ2-1, so the J call may be wrong. This CDR3 is built from 14 residues. Germline loops: CDR1 MDHEN, CDR2 SYDVKM.

In this sample, this clonotype turned up many times. The chain carries TRBV20-1 and TRBJ1-6; 8 bases are a match to TRBD1. V lost 0 bases to trimming and J lost 1 base; unmatched junction nucleotides: 8. The V gene's germline CDR1 is DFQATT and CDR2 SNEGSKA (reference sequence). The CDR3 has 18 amino acids. The DNA for the CDR3 is TGCAGTGCTAGAGATTCCGACAGGGGAGGATCCTATAATTCACCCCTCCACTTT. As protein: CSARDSDRGGSYNSPLHF.

In its sample, this clonotype was seen once. The rearrangement uses TRBV24-1 and TRBJ2-7, with TRBD1 matching 7 bases. Germline V gene sequence: CDR1 KGHDR, CDR2 SFDVKD. The CDR3 runs to 13 residues. V trimming: 5 bases; J trimming: 7 bases; junction bases outside the gene matches: 7. In DNA form, the CDR3 reads TGTGCCACCAGTGCCGACAGGGTAGGGGAGCAGTACTTC. It specifies CATSADRVGEQYF.